This record looks at one TCR beta chain sequence and its context. Antigen: not known. The data originate from a study of cytomegalovirus exposure and HLA in healthy donors. Overall study results and limits: TCR beta chains associated with HLA were, in a later analysis, more clonally expanded than equally common others.

Germline V lookup: CDR1 MNHNS, CDR2 SASEGT. V dropped 10 bases and J dropped 13; count of bases not matched to a gene: 16. The CDR3 contains 14 residues. The PCR employed 60 Vbeta primers together with 13 Jbeta primers. The protocol was immunoSEQ multiplex PCR, while the TCRdb copy is restricted to in-frame clones and leaves out a portion. The table lists approximately 210,000 clones, 75% to 85% of them singletons. The sample comprised PBMCs. V is TRBV6-1 and J is TRBJ1-6, with TRBD1 matching 7 bases. The TCR originated in a male donor in good health and CMV-seropositive. CDR3 residues: CATRITGAITPLHF. The CDR3 nucleotides read TGTGCCACCCGAATTACAGGGGCGATCACCCCCCTCCACTTT.